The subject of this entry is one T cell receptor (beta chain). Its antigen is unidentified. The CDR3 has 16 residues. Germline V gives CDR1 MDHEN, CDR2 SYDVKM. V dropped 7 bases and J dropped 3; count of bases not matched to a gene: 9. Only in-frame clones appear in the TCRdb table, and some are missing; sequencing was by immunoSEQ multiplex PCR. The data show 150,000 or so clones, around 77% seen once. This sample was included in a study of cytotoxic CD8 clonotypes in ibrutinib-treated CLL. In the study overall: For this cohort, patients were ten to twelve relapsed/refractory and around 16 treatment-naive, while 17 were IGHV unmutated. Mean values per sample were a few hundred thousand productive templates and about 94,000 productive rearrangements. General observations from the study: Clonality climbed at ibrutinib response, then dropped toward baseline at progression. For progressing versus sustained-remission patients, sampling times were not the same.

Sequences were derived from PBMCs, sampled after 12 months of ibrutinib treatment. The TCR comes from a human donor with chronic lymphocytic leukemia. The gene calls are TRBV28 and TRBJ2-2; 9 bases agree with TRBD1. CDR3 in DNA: TGTGCCAGCATCCCAACGGACAGGGGATACACCGGGGAGCTGTTTTTT. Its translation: CASIPTDRGYTGELFF.